A selection of T cell receptor beta chains follows, all from one sample in a study of blood T cell repertoires in COVID-19. Profiling relied on immunoSEQ multiplex PCR, and the TCRdb table lists in-frame clones only, not all of them. The sample includes about 99,000 clones, 84% of them seen just once. Sequencing was performed on peripheral blood. The receptors shown here come from a human donor in a cohort sampled during active COVID-19. CDR3s include the opening cysteine and the closing phenylalanine or tryptophan. The D gene is left open where the match is weak. Rows may omit the clone size; those that give it use once, few, many or a size class.

d_gene,v_gene,j_gene,abundance,CDR3aa,CDR3nt
TRBD1,TRBV7-9,TRBJ1-1,NA,CASSSGQGTEAFF,TGTGCCAGCAGCTCGGGACAGGGAACTGAAGCTTTCTTT
TRBD1,TRBV4-3,TRBJ1-5,once,CASSQDRGHFGNQPQHF,TGCGCCAGCAGCCAGGACAGGGGGCACTTTGGCAATCAGCCCCAGCATTTT
NA,TRBV19,TRBJ1-3,NA,CASQRGTKAFSGNTIYF,TGTGCCAGTCAAAGGGGAACCAAGGCTTTCTCTGGAAACACCATATATTTT
TRBD1,TRBV5-1,TRBJ2-2,NA,CASNPGQGVTGELFF,TGCGCCAGCAACCCGGGACAGGGGGTCACCGGGGAGCTGTTTTTT
TRBD1,TRBV29-1,TRBJ1-2,NA,CSVAPGQTSNYGYTF,TGCAGCGTTGCTCCGGGACAGACCTCTAACTATGGCTACACCTTC
NA,TRBV15,TRBJ1-4,few,CATSRDPAGGGEKLFF,TGTGCCACCAGCAGAGATCCGGCAGGTGGAGGTGAAAAACTGTTTTTT
TRBD2,TRBV28,TRBJ2-3,NA,CASSSLAGGPGDTQYF,TGTGCCAGCAGTTCCCTAGCGGGGGGGCCAGGAGATACGCAGTATTTT
TRBD1,TRBV7-9,TRBJ1-2,once,CASSSRRTGDRYGYTF,TGTGCCAGCAGCTCGAGACGGACAGGGGATAGGTATGGCTACACCTTC
TRBD1,TRBV9,TRBJ1-1,NA,CASSAGPGGATEAFF,TGTGCCAGCAGCGCCGGACCAGGGGGCGCCACTGAAGCTTTCTTT
NA,TRBV4-2,TRBJ2-1,NA,CASSQGVVGGVSYNEQFF,TGTGCCAGCAGCCAAGGGGTGGTGGGCGGGGTCTCCTACAATGAGCAGTTCTTC
NA,TRBV7-3,TRBJ2-3,NA,CASSLARGNTQYF,TGTGCCAGCAGCTTAGCCCGGGGAAATACGCAGTATTTT
NA,TRBV2,TRBJ1-2,NA,CASSPDSYGYTF,TGTGCCAGCAGTCCGGACAGTTATGGCTACACCTTC
TRBD1,TRBV25-1,TRBJ2-2,NA,CASSDRGTGGTGELFF,TGTGCCAGCAGTGATCGAGGGACAGGGGGGACCGGGGAGCTGTTTTTT
NA,TRBV18,TRBJ1-2,NA,CASSPDKLYGYTF,TGTGCCAGCTCACCGGACAAACTCTATGGCTACACCTTC
TRBD1,TRBV6-5,TRBJ1-6,NA,CASSPRGYNSPLHF,TGTGCCAGCAGTCCCAGGGGGTATAATTCACCCCTCCACTTT
TRBD1,TRBV10-3,TRBJ2-7,NA,CAISDPGQGAPYEQYF,TGTGCCATCAGTGACCCCGGACAGGGGGCGCCCTACGAGCAGTACTTC
NA,TRBV27,TRBJ1-5,NA,CASSFGRGNQPQHF,TGTGCCAGCAGTTTCGGACGGGGAAATCAGCCCCAGCATTTT
NA,TRBV7-9,TRBJ2-4,NA,CASSNPLAFKNIQYF,TGTGCCAGCAGCAACCCCCTGGCCTTTAAAAACATTCAGTACTTC
NA,TRBV3-1/TRBV3-2,TRBJ2-7,NA,CASSQDEATGEQYF,TGTGCCAGCAGCCAAGATGAGGCCACAGGAGAGCAGTACTTC
NA,TRBV3-1/TRBV3-2,TRBJ1-6,few,CASSQDRGNSPLHF,TGTGCCAGCAGCCAAGATCGCGGTAATTCACCCCTCCACTTT
NA,TRBV11-2,TRBJ1-2,NA,CASSENYGYTF,TGTGCCAGCAGCGAGAACTATGGCTACACCTTC
NA,TRBV10-2,TRBJ2-5,NA,CASSIIKETQYF,TGCGCCAGCAGTATAATTAAAGAGACCCAGTACTTC
NA,TRBV5-1,TRBJ2-7,NA,CASSEGTPLEQYF,TGCGCCAGCAGCGAGGGGACTCCCTTGGAGCAGTACTTC
NA,TRBV6-5,TRBJ1-6,NA,CATLVRINNSPLHF,TGTGCCACCCTAGTGCGGATTAATAATTCACCCCTCCACTTT
NA,TRBV7-6,TRBJ1-1,NA,CASSLRVGRRVF,TGTGCCAGCAGCCTCAGGGTCGGGAGACGAGTCTTT
TRBD1,TRBV5-1,TRBJ2-7,few,CASSPDRASEQYF,TGCGCCAGCAGCCCGGACAGGGCGAGTGAGCAGTACTTC
TRBD1,TRBV2,TRBJ2-3,NA,CASNPGGADTQYF,TGTGCCAGCAACCCAGGGGGCGCAGATACGCAGTATTTT
NA,TRBV7-2,TRBJ2-1,few,CASSRSEGPYNEQFF,TGTGCCAGCAGCCGCTCTGAGGGCCCCTACAATGAGCAGTTCTTC
NA,TRBV18,TRBJ2-7,NA,CASSRAQGSEQYF,TGTGCCAGCTCACGCGCCCAGGGAAGCGAGCAGTACTTC
TRBD1,TRBV9,TRBJ2-7,NA,CASSRGDRRLDEQYF,TGTGCCAGCAGTAGGGGGGACAGGCGGCTTGACGAGCAGTACTTC
NA,TRBV18,TRBJ1-1,NA,CASSRGGSTEAFF,TGTGCCAGCTCAAGGGGGGGGAGCACTGAAGCTTTCTTT
TRBD2,TRBV11-2,TRBJ2-7,NA,CASSSGTREYEQYF,TGTGCCAGCAGTTCCGGGACTAGGGAATACGAGCAGTACTTC
TRBD1,TRBV9,TRBJ1-1,NA,CASSVAGGQGFMNTEAFF,TGTGCCAGCAGCGTAGCTGGGGGACAGGGATTTATGAACACTGAAGCTTTCTTT